This T cell receptor beta chain was captured in a study of blood T cell repertoires in COVID-19. The CDR3 sequence is 14 residues long. V was clipped by 7 bases and J by 4 bases, with 17 bases between them. Germline assignment: CDR1 SGHRS and CDR2 YFSETQ. Only in-frame clones appear in the TCRdb table, and some are missing; sequencing was by immunoSEQ multiplex PCR. This sample has 210,000 or so clones, with under 85% found just once. The sequenced material came from peripheral blood. This TCR was recovered from a woman aged 80 or over with COVID-19, enrolled during active disease. The rearrangement links TRBV5-1 to TRBJ1-1, with D unresolved. For the CDR3, the DNA is TGCGCCAGCCACGGACTTTCAACGGGCACTGAAGCTTTCTTT. Encoded protein: CASHGLSTGTEAFF. Looking up the rest from reference TRBV5-1 and TRBJ1-1 gives the full variable domain: KAGVTQTPRYLIKTRGQQVTLSCSPISGHRSVSWYQQTPGQGLQFLFEYFSETQRNKGNFPGRFSGRQFSNSRSEMNVSTLELGDSALYLCASHGLSTGTEAFFGQGTRLTVV.